Sequencing of this T cell receptor (beta chain) was carried out in a study of shared clonotypes between healthy human individuals. The CDR3 extends over 19 amino acids. The ends lost 5 bases at V and 2 bases at J; junction bases unmatched: 9. Germline-derived CDR1 and CDR2 are MRHNA and SNTAGT. Study-level findings and limits: Across a handful of donors, naive CD4 shared 4.5% to 6%, naive CD8 over 3%, memory CD4 roughly 2.4%, memory CD8 roughly 0.37%. Sharing of clonotypes among donors was expected to vary with sequencing depth.

In the original processing: Sequence data from immunoSEQ were junction-only and lacked quality scores; consequently, filtering differed. The method was immunoSEQ multiplex PCR; TCRdb's version includes in-frame clones alone and lacks a portion of them. D and trimming were read from the DNA, whereas the V and J calls and clone size are those reported in that table. The sample holds almost 700,000 clones, 92% seen once. Terminally differentiated effector memory CD45RA+ cells were excluded by CCR7 positive selection of CD45RO-negative cells. In the case of this clone: Its cognate antigen is unknown.

Sequencing input: naive CD8+ T cells sorted from blood. The clonotype was recovered from a man aged 25 to 40 in good health. This sequence joins TRBV6-4 and TRBJ2-6, with 13 bases that match TRBD2. The chain's CDR3 is CASSPSGLAGEAGANVLTF. CDR3 DNA sequence: TGTGCCAGCAGTCCTTCAGGACTAGCGGGAGAAGCTGGGGCCAACGTCCTGACTTTC.